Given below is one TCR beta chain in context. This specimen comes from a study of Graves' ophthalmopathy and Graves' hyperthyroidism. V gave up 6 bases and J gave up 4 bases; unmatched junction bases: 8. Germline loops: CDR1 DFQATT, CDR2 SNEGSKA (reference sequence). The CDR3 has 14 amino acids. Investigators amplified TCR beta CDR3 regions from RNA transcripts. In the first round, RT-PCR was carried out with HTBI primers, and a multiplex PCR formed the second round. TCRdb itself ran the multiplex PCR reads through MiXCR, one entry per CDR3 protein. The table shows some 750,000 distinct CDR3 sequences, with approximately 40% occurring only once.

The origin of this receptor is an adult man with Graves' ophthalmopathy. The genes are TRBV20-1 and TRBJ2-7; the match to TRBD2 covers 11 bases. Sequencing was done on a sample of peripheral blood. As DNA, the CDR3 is TGCAGTGCCCCCAGACTAGCGGGGAGTTACGAGCAGTACTTC. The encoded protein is CSAPRLAGSYEQYF.